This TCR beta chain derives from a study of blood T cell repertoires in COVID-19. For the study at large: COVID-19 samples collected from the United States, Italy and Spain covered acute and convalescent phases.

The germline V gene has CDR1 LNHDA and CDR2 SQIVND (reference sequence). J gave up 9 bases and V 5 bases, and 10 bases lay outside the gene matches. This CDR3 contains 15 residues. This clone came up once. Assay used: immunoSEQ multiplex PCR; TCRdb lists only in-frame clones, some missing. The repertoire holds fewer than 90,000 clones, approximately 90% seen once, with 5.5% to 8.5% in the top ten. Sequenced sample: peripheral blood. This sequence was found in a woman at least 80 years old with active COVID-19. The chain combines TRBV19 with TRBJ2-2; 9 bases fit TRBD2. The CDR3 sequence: CASSGGRAGSRELFF. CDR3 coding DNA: TGTGCCAGTAGTGGCGGGAGGGCGGGTTCTAGGGAGCTGTTTTTT.